This T cell receptor beta chain was documented in a study of OX40 agonist ivuxolimab in advanced cancers. Study details: Patients received the agonistic anti-OX40 (CD134) antibody ivuxolimab. A diagnosis of hepatocellular carcinoma, melanoma, renal cell or head and neck cancer was present in dose-escalation patients.

Study results and limitations: Within 6 weeks, CD4+ and CD8+ blood T cells expanded clonally at 0.1 to 3.0 mg/kg. The authors did not determine the antigen specificity of the expanded peripheral T cells.

As regards this clone: Its antigen is undetermined.

Profiled with immunoSEQ multiplex PCR; TCRdb holds only in-frame clones, not every one. The sample lists about 59,000 clones; about 80% were seen once. The V gene's germline CDR1 is SGHAT and CDR2 FQNNGV. The V end lost 7 bases, the J end lost 1 base, and 13 bases lay between the germline ends. The CDR3 runs to 14 residues. The material sequenced was CD4+ or CD8+ T cells sorted from blood, taken in a trial of the OX40 agonist ivuxolimab. The clonotype comes from an adult with an advanced solid tumor such as melanoma, head and neck, liver or kidney cancer. The chain couples TRBV11-2 to TRBJ1-2; D gene ambiguous. The CDR3 sequence is CASTKDVHNYGYTF. The CDR3 nucleotides read TGTGCCAGCACCAAAGACGTGCATAACTATGGCTACACCTTC.